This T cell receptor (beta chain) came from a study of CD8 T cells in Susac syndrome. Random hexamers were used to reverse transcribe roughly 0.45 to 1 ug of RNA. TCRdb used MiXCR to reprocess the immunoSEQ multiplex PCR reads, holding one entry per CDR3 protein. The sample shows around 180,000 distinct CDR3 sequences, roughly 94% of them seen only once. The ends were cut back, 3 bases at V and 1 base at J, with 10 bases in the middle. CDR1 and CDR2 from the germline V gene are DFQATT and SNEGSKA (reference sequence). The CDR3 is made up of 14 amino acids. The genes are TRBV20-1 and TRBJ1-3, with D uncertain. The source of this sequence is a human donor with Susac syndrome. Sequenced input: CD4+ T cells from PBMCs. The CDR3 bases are TGCAGTGCTAGCGGAGTAGTTTCTGGAAACACCATATATTTT. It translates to CSASGVVSGNTIYF.